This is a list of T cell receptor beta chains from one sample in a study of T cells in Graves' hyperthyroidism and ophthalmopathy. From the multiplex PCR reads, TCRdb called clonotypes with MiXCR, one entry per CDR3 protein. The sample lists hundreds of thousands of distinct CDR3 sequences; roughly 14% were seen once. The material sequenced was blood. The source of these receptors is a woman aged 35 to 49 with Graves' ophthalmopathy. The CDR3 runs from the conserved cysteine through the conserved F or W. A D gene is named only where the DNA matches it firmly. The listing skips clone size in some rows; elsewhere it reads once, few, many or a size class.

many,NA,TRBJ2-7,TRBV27,TGCGCCAGCAGTGCCACCTACGGGGTTGGCTACGAGCAGTACTTC,CASSATYGVGYEQYF
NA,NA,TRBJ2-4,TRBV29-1,TGCAGCGTTGCCCCCTCGGGCAAAAACATTCAGTACTTC,CSVAPSGKNIQYF
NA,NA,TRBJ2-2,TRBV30,TGTGCCTGGACCCCGGGACTTAACACCGGGGAGCTGTTCTTT,CAWTPGLNTGELFF
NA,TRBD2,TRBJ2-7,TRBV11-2,TGTGCCAGCAGCTTAGTGTCGACTAGCGCCTCCTACGAGCAGTACTTC,CASSLVSTSASYEQYF
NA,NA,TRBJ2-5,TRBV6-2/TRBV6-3,TGTGCCACCCGTGGGGAACTTACCCAAGAGACCCAGTACTTC,CATRGELTQETQYF
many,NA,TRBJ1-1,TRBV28,TGTGCCTTACGGGGTACTCCGAACACTGAAGCTTTCTTT,CALRGTPNTEAFF
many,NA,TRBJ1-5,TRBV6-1,TGTGCCAGCAGTCAAGACAGCCTATATCAGCCCCAGCATTTT,CASSQDSLYQPQHF
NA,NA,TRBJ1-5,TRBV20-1,TGCAGTGCTTTAAACCCAGGGAATAGCAATCAGCCCCAGCATTTT,CSALNPGNSNQPQHF
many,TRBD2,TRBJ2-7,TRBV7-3,TGTGCCAGCAGCCGTCAGACTAGCCATGAGCAGTACTTC,CASSRQTSHEQYF
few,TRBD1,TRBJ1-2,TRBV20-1,TGCAGTGCTAGAGACCCTTACAGGGGAACTAACTATGGCTACACCTTC,CSARDPYRGTNYGYTF
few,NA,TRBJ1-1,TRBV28,TGTGCCAGCAGTTGGACCCCTCCGAACACTGAAGCTTTCTTT,CASSWTPPNTEAFF
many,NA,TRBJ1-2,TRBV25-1,TGTGCCAGCAGTGGATTTCAAGGGTCTGTTGGCTACACCTTC,CASSGFQGSVGYTF
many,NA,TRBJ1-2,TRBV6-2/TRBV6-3,TGTGCCAGCAGTTACTCACCAGATGACTATGGCTACACCTTC,CASSYSPDDYGYTF
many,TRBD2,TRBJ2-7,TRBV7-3,TGTGCCAGCAGCTTAACGGGGAGGGATTACGAGCAGTACTTC,CASSLTGRDYEQYF
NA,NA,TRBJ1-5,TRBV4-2,TGTGCCAGCAGCCAAGACGTGGCAGGGAACAATCAGCCCCAGCATTTT,CASSQDVAGNNQPQHF
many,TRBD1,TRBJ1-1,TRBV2,TGTGCCAGCAACGGACAGGGGATGAACACTGAAGCTCTCTTT,CASNGQGMNTEALF
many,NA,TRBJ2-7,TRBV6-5,TGTGCCAGCAGTCCCCGGACAGCGTGGGAGCAGTACTTC,CASSPRTAWEQYF
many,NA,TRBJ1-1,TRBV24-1,TGTGCCACCAGGGGGGAGAACACTGAAGCTTTCTTT,CATRGENTEAFF
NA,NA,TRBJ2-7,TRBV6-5,TGTGCCAGCAGTTACTCAGGAGGGCAGTACTTC,CASSYSGGQYF
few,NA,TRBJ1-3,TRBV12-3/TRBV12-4,TGTGCCAGCAGTGACTCCAGCTCTGGAAACACCATATATTTT,CASSDSSSGNTIYF
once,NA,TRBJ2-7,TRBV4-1,TGCGCCAGCAGCCAAGACTCTAGCAAGTACTTC,CASSQDSSKYF
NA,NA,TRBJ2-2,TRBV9,TGTGCCAGCAGCCCTCCGGCGGGGCAGATCCGCACCGGGGAGCTGTTTTTT,CASSPPAGQIRTGELFF
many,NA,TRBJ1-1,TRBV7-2,TGTGCCAGCAGCCCAGACCCGAGCACTGAAGCTTTCTTT,CASSPDPSTEAFF
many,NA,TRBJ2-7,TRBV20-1,TGCAGTGCTCGCCGGACCGTCGGCCCCTACGAGCAGTACTTC,CSARRTVGPYEQYF
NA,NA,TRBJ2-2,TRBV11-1,TGTGCCAGCAGCATCTATGGCCTGGACAGTGGAGAAACCGGGGAGCTGTTTTTT,CASSIYGLDSGETGELFF
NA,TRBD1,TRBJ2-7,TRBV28,TGTGCCAGCAGTTTATCCTACGGGACAGGGGAATACGAGCAGTACTTC,CASSLSYGTGEYEQYF
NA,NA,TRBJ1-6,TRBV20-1,TGCAGTGCTAGAGCAGCTAATTCACCCCTCCACTTT,CSARAANSPLHF
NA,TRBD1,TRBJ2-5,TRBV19,TGTGCCAGTAGTTCCGGACAGGCCGCGGAAGAGACCCAGTACTTC,CASSSGQAAEETQYF
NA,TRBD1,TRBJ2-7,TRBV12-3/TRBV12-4,TGTGCCAGCCTAATCTCCGGGACAGGGGCTTACGAGCAGTACTTC,CASLISGTGAYEQYF
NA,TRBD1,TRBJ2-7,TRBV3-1,TGTGCCAGCAGCCAAGACCCCCGGACAGGGTTTGGTGGGCAGTACTTC,CASSQDPRTGFGGQYF
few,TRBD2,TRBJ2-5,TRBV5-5,TGTGCCAGCAGCGTGTCCGGGACTAGGGCCCAAGAGACCCAGTACTTC,CASSVSGTRAQETQYF
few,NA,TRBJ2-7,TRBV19,TGTGCCAGTAGTAAAGCTTTCGGCTACGAGCAGTACTTC,CASSKAFGYEQYF
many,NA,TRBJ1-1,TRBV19,TGTGCCAGTAGCTCAGGGGTGAGTGAAGCTTTCTTT,CASSSGVSEAFF
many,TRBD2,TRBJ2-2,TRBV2,TGTGCCAGCAGTGGGCGGAGCGGGAGGGAGGAGCTGTTTTTT,CASSGRSGREELFF
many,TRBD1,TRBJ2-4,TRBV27,TGTGCCAGCAGTCCATCCCAGGGGGCGGACATTCAGTACTTC,CASSPSQGADIQYF
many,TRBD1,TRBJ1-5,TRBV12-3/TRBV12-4,TGTGCCAGCAGTCCTAGGGGGCAGTTTTCCTTAAATCAGCCCCAGCATTTT,CASSPRGQFSLNQPQHF
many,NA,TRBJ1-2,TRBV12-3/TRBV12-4,TGTGCCAGCAGTTTGGGGGTGTGGGGGTATGGCTACACCTTC,CASSLGVWGYGYTF
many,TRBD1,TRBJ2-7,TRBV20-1,TGCAGTGCTAGAGACCCGGGACAGTATCTTGGCGAGCAGTACTTC,CSARDPGQYLGEQYF
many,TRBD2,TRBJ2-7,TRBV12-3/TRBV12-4,TGTGCCGTAGGGCCATTCGGGCGGGGGTACGAGCAGTACTTC,CAVGPFGRGYEQYF
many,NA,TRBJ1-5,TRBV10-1,TGCGCCAGCAGTGACACCGTTCAGCCCCAGCATTTT,CASSDTVQPQHF
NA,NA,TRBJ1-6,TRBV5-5,TGTGCCAGCAGCTTGAGCATTCGGGGAAATGCGGTCGATTCACCCCTCCACTTT,CASSLSIRGNAVDSPLHF
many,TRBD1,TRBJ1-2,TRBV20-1,TGCAGTGCTAGAATGTGGGTCAGGGGGTTTTATGGCTACACCTTC,CSARMWVRGFYGYTF
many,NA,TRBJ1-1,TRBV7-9,TGTGCCAGCAGCAAGGACGGCCTGATGAACACTGAAGCTTTCTTT,CASSKDGLMNTEAFF
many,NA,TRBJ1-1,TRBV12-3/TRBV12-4,TGTGCCAGCAGTTTGGGGGCTGCGGCTTTCTTT,CASSLGAAAFF
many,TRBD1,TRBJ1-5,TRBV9,TGTGCCAGCAGCGCATCAGGGGGTTCTCAGCCCCAGCATTTT,CASSASGGSQPQHF
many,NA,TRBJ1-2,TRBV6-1,TGTGCCAGCAGTGTCCTGGAGGATTCTAACTATGGCTACACCTTC,CASSVLEDSNYGYTF
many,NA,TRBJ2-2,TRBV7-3,TGTGCCAGCAGCCCTTACCGGGTCGGGGGGGAGCTGTTTTTT,CASSPYRVGGELFF
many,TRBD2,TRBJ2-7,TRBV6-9,TGTGCCAGCAGCCTCCCCGGGACTAGAGGGTACGAGCAGTACTTC,CASSLPGTRGYEQYF
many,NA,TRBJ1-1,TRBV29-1,TGCAGCGTTGCGCTCGTCAGGGAGCCCACTGAAGCTTTCTTT,CSVALVREPTEAFF
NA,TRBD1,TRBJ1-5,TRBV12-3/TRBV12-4,TGTGCCAGCAGGGTGGGGACAGGCAGCAATCAGCCCCAGCATTTT,CASRVGTGSNQPQHF
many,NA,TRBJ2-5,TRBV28,TGTGCCAGCCTACGAAGGGAGACCCAGTACTTC,CASLRRETQYF
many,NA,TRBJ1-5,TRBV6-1,TGTGCCAGCAGTGAATTCGTAGTCAATCAGCCCCAGCATTTT,CASSEFVVNQPQHF
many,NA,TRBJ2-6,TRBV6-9,TGTGCCAGCAGTTATTCTAATGGGGCCAACGTCCTGACTTTC,CASSYSNGANVLTF
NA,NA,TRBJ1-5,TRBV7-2,TGTGCCAGCGGGGTTTCCGCCGTACTAAATCAGCCCCAGCATTTT,CASGVSAVLNQPQHF
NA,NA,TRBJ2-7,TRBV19,TGTGCCAGTAGGACAGCGTTCTCCCCAAACTACGAGCAGTACTTC,CASRTAFSPNYEQYF
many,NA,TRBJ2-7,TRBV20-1,TGCAGTGCTAAGTCGGACGGAACCTACGAGCAGTACTTC,CSAKSDGTYEQYF
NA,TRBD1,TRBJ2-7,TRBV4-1,TGCTCCAGCGGGACAGGGAATACCTACGAGCAGTACTTC,CSSGTGNTYEQYF
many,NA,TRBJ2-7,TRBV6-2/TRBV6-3,TGTGCCAGCAGTTACGGGTTTCTAGCTGCCGAGCAGTACTTC,CASSYGFLAAEQYF